The present TCR beta chain was sequenced within a study of metastatic and nonmetastatic thyroid tumors. TCRdb called clones again from the PCR reads with MiXCR. This sample yields some 35,000 clones, of which less than 30% are seen a single time; 6% to 8.5% belongs to the top ten. No patient received treatment before thyroid surgery. The clonotype was recovered from a female donor with papillary thyroid cancer or a benign thyroid nodule (not recorded which). Some clones in this sample may be carry-over from other donors' samples. The sample consisted of blood.

The CDR3 loop is CATSRLPGQGHGYTF. CDR3 coding DNA: TGTGCCACCAGCCGATTACCGGGACAGGGGCATGGCTACACCTTC. The V gene is TRBV15, the J gene TRBJ1-2, with TRBD1 identical over 10 bases. CDR3 length equals 15 residues. V lost 5 bases to trimming and J lost 6 bases; unmatched junction nucleotides: 9. CDR1 is LNHNV, CDR2 YYDKDF, per germline (reference sequence).